This TCR beta chain was identified in a study of blood T cell repertoires in COVID-19. Across the whole study: The study drew acute and convalescent COVID-19 samples from the United States, Italy and Spain. T cells, B-cell-depleted T cells, or PBMCs provided the cDNA or gDNA that served as material.

Per the original data handling: It was from reference gene primer amplification that nucleated cell counts were estimated. TCRdb's table, derived via immunoSEQ multiplex PCR, lists solely in-frame clones and lacks some. V and J calls plus clone size are reproduced from that table; the DNA served to infer D and trimming. The sample has 150,000 to 200,000 clones, more than 65% seen once. The CDR3 contains 16 residues. Germline CDR1 reads KGHSH; CDR2 reads LQKENI. V was pared by 3 bases and J by 1 base, with 6 bases of the junction left unmatched. The rearrangement links TRBV18 to TRBJ1-3; 7 bases align to TRBD1. The sequence was obtained from a human donor with acute or convalescent COVID-19. The donor label of this sample is uncertain. Sequencing was done on a sample of peripheral blood. CDR3 loop: CASSPGLRGSGNTIYF. The CDR3 nucleotides read TGTGCCAGCTCACCCGGACTCAGGGGGTCTGGAAACACCATATATTTT.